This paragraph covers one T cell receptor (beta chain) sequence. Its matching antigen is unknown. The table came from immunoSEQ multiplex PCR; TCRdb's copy has only in-frame clones and leaves some out. The data hold approximately 22,000 clones, with about 83% observed a single time. This record comes from a study of OX40 agonist ivuxolimab in advanced cancers. Across the study: It was permissible to have had prior anti-PD-1, anti-PD-L1 or anti-CTLA-4 therapy, and approximately 38% had some. Findings of the study overall: In general, CD8+ T cells held more expanded clones than CD4+ did, on average.

Per germline, CDR1 SGHDT and CDR2 YYEEEE. Trimming cost V 0 bases and J 0 bases, with 7 bases left between them. The CDR3 extends over 16 amino acids. This sequence originates from an adult with an advanced solid tumor such as melanoma, head and neck, liver or kidney cancer. The sequencing here drew on CD4+ or CD8+ T cells sorted from blood, taken in a trial of the OX40 agonist ivuxolimab. V usage is TRBV5-6 and J usage is TRBJ1-6; D gene ambiguous. Here the CDR3 DNA reads TGTGCCAGCAGCTTGGGCCGAAGCTCCTATAATTCACCCCTCCACTTT. Its protein is CASSLGRSSYNSPLHF.